Below are 20 T cell receptor beta chains sequenced from a single sample in a study of OX40 agonist ivuxolimab in advanced cancers. Method: immunoSEQ multiplex PCR; TCRdb's copy keeps in-frame clones and lacks some. The profile shows about 21,000 clones, 75% to 85% of them singletons. This material consisted of CD4+ or CD8+ T cells sorted from blood, taken in a trial of the OX40 agonist ivuxolimab. The receptors derive from an adult with an advanced solid tumor such as melanoma, head and neck, liver or kidney cancer.

V gene TRBV7-2 combines with J gene TRBJ2-1; 11 nucleotides align to TRBD2. The CDR3 contains 15 residues. Trimming took 6 bases from V and 9 from J; bases not matched to a gene: 10. Germline values: CDR1 SGHTA, CDR2 FQGNSA. As DNA, the CDR3 is TGTGCCAGCAGGATCGTAGCGGGGGGGCAGGCTGAGCAGTTCTTC. It encodes CASRIVAGGQAEQFF.

The rearrangement uses TRBV10-3 and TRBJ2-2; TRBD2 is a possible D gene (7 bases). Per germline, CDR1 ENHRY and CDR2 SYGVKD. V lost 5 bases to trimming and J lost 5 bases, with 21 bases between them. The CDR3 has 17 amino acids. The CDR3, as DNA: TGTGCCATCAGTTCTACGGGCGGGGGCGATTTAACCGGGGAGCTGTTTTTT. Amino acids: CAISSTGGGDLTGELFF.

This chain uses TRBV7-6 with TRBJ1-3; tentative D call: TRBD1 (5 bases). CDR1 is SGHVS and CDR2 is FNYEAQ in the germline V gene. Trimming left V 6 bases short and J 4 bases short, with 16 bases between. The CDR3 length is 15 residues. CDR3 sequence: CASSPIQGFGNTIYF. The DNA for the CDR3 is TGTGCCAGCAGTCCCATCCAGGGTTTCGGAAACACCATATATTTT.

This clone was recorded a few times. This chain uses TRBV27 with TRBJ1-5; the D is unclear. This CDR3 contains 13 residues. V lost 3 bases and J lost 2, with 5 bases in between. Germline V gene sequence: CDR1 MNHEY, CDR2 SMNVEV (reference sequence). CDR3 loop: CASSFSGNQPQHF. CDR3 DNA: TGTGCCAGCAGTTTTTCGGGCAATCAGCCCCAGCATTTT.

The V gene is TRBV4-2, the J gene TRBJ1-6, with a tentative D call TRBD1 (5 bases). From germline, CDR1 is LGHNA and CDR2 YNFKEQ. Trimming removed 1 base from V and 8 bases from J, with 12 bases in between. This CDR3 has 15 residues. The CDR3, as DNA: TGTGCCAGCAGCCAAGCCAGGGATGAGGATTCACCCCTCCACTTT. This codes for CASSQARDEDSPLHF.

The rearrangement links TRBV5-1 to TRBJ2-5; D is unresolved. The V gene's germline CDR1 is SGHRS and CDR2 YFSETQ. The V end lost 3 bases, the J end lost 2 bases, and 11 bases lay between the germline ends. The CDR3 contains 14 residues. CDR3 sequence: CASSSPGRQETQYF. Here the CDR3 DNA reads TGCGCCAGCAGCTCCCCAGGTCGTCAAGAGACCCAGTACTTC. The full variable domain, in which reference TRBV5-1 and TRBJ2-5 provide the parts outside the CDR3, is KAGVTQTPRYLIKTRGQQVTLSCSPISGHRSVSWYQQTPGQGLQFLFEYFSETQRNKGNFPGRFSGRQFSNSRSEMNVSTLELGDSALYLCASSSPGRQETQYFGPGTRLLVL.

This clone was picked up one time. The CDR3 sequence is CASSQQGSSYEQYF. The CDR3 region has the DNA TGTGCCAGCAGTCAACAGGGTAGCTCCTACGAGCAGTACTTC. The chain employs TRBV27 and TRBJ2-5; a weak D match, TRBD1 (6 bases). The J call is in doubt because the DNA end fits TRBJ2-7 better. This CDR3 region has 14 residues. Germline V gene data show CDR1 as MNHEY and CDR2 as SMNVEV (reference sequence).

The chain uses TRBV5-1 and TRBJ2-7; D unresolved. V was cut by 2 bases and J by 0 bases, with 0 bases left in between. CDR1 SGHRS and CDR2 YFSETQ come from the germline V gene. This CDR3 is built from 11 residues. DNA for the CDR3: TGCGCCAGCAGCTTCTCCTACGAGCAGTACTTC. Translating it yields CASSFSYEQYF.

The J gene is TRBJ2-5, the V gene TRBV10-3; D is uncertain. V was cut by 3 bases and J by 1 base, with 9 bases left in between. Germline-derived CDR1 and CDR2 are ENHRY and SYGVKD. This CDR3 spans 14 amino acids. The CDR3 spells CAISDIRSQETQYF. The CDR3 DNA sequence: TGTGCCATCAGTGATATAAGGTCCCAAGAGACCCAGTACTTC.

This clone occurred a few times. CDR3: CASSSTASPQYF. The CDR3 region has the DNA TGTGCCAGCAGCTCCACTGCATCCCCGCAGTATTTT. The chain links TRBV11-3 to TRBJ2-3, with D hard to call. V dropped 4 bases and J dropped 10 bases, with 12 bases sitting between them. The CDR3 is 12 amino acids. Germline CDR1 SGHNT, CDR2 YENEEA.

This clone was recorded a few times. This chain uses TRBV6-1 with TRBJ2-7; D may correspond to TRBD1 or TRBD2 (5 bases each). CDR1 is MNHNS and CDR2 is SASEGT in the germline V gene. The CDR3 contains 14 residues. The ends were cut back, 3 bases at V and 3 bases at J, with 12 bases in the middle. The CDR3 region is CASSEGTQLYEQYF. DNA for the CDR3: TGTGCCAGCAGTGAGGGGACCCAGCTCTACGAGCAGTACTTC.

This clone came up once. The genes are TRBV11-1 and TRBJ2-7, with 15 bases fitting TRBD2. CDR1 and CDR2 (germline): SGHAT, FQDESV (reference sequence). The V gene end was trimmed by 6 bases and the J gene end by 0 bases; junction bases not matched to a gene: 12. The CDR3 loop spans 19 amino acids. For the CDR3, the DNA is TGTGCCAGCAGTTTCCCGGGACTAGCGGGGGGCCCTCACTCCTACGAGCAGTACTTC. Translated, it gives CASSFPGLAGGPHSYEQYF.

This clone was seen a single time. The chain employs TRBV11-2 and TRBJ1-2; D ambiguous. V dropped 5 bases and J dropped 7 bases, with 11 bases sitting between them. Germline loops: CDR1 SGHAT, CDR2 FQNNGV. There are 12 residues in the CDR3. CDR3 coding DNA: TGTGCCAGCAGCCAACGGACTAGTGGCTACACCTTC. Its protein product is CASSQRTSGYTF. The full variable domain, with the rest looked up from reference TRBV11-2 and TRBJ1-2, is EAGVAQSPRYKIIEKRQSVAFWCNPISGHATLYWYQQILGQGPKLLIQFQNNGVVDDSQLPKDRFSAERLKGVDSTLKIQPAKLEDSAVYLCASSQRTSGYTFGSGTRLTVV.

The rearrangement joins TRBV7-2 to TRBJ2-3; D may be TRBD2 (6 bases). Germline values: CDR1 SGHTA, CDR2 FQGNSA. Trimming removed 2 bases at V and 3 bases at J, with 9 bases between. This CDR3 contains 14 residues. Written as DNA, the CDR3 is TGTGCCAGCAGCTTAAGTCTAGCGACAGATACGCAGTATTTT. Its protein product is CASSLSLATDTQYF. Drawing the rest from reference TRBV7-2 and TRBJ2-3, the complete variable domain is GAGVSQSPSNKVTEKGKDVELRCDPISGHTALYWYRQSLGQGLEFLIYFQGNSAPDKSGLPSDRFSAERTGGSVSTLTIQRTQQEDSAVYLCASSLSLATDTQYFGPGTRLTVL.

The chain combines TRBV11-3 with TRBJ2-1, with D possibly being TRBD2 (6 bases). CDR1 and CDR2 from the germline V gene are SGHNT and YENEEA. V shed 5 bases and J shed 9 bases, with 11 bases lying between them. The CDR3 loop spans 12 amino acids. The CDR3 region is CASSPAGGEQFF. CDR3 in DNA: TGTGCCAGCAGCCCCGCCGGGGGTGAGCAGTTCTTC.

The chain recombines TRBV9 with TRBJ1-1; tentative D call: TRBD1 (6 bases). V was trimmed by 4 bases and J by 8 bases, leaving 21 bases between them. In germline, CDR1 is SGDLS, CDR2 YYNGEE. This CDR3 is built from 15 residues. Here the CDR3 reads CASSSGDNRAKEAFF. As DNA, the CDR3 is TGTGCCAGCAGCTCGGGGGACAACAGAGCAAAGGAAGCTTTCTTT.

V and J are TRBV7-3 and TRBJ2-3; the D call may be TRBD1 or TRBD2 (5 bases each). The germline V gene encodes CDR1 SGHTA and CDR2 FQGTGA. Trimming pared 2 bases from V and 7 bases from J, leaving 13 bases between. This CDR3 has 14 residues. CDR3 protein: CASSLGEGRHTQYF. Here the CDR3 DNA reads TGTGCCAGCAGCTTAGGAGAGGGGCGTCATACGCAGTATTTT.

This sequence joins TRBV25-1 and TRBJ2-3; no clear D. The CDR3 contains 13 residues. CDR1 is MGHDK and CDR2 is SYGVNS in the germline V gene. The V and J ends lost 8 bases and 1 base respectively, with 10 bases between them. In DNA, the CDR3 is TGTGCCAGCCAACGGGTCGGCACAGATACGCAGTATTTT. Translating gives CASQRVGTDTQYF.

V usage is TRBV4-1 and J usage is TRBJ2-7; TRBD1 or TRBD2 may be the D gene (5 bases each). This CDR3 is 15 amino acids long. Trimming left V 0 bases short and J 6 bases short, with 15 bases between. The germline V gene encodes CDR1 MGHRA and CDR2 YSYEKL. The CDR3 spells CASSQERKGRIEQYF. The DNA of the CDR3 is TGCGCCAGCAGCCAAGAACGCAAGGGACGGATCGAGCAGTACTTC.

The chain has TRBV6-6 and TRBJ1-6; D is possibly TRBD1 (6 bases). V was shortened by 6 bases and J by 10 bases, with 13 bases between the two germline ends. The CDR3 is 13 amino acids. Germline CDR1 and CDR2: MNHNY and SVGAGI (reference sequence). The CDR3 loop reads CASRQGERSPLHF. CDR3 bases: TGTGCCAGCAGACAGGGTGAGAGGTCACCCCTCCACTTT.